This T cell receptor beta chain stems from a study of T cell responses to AZD1222 COVID-19 vaccine (dated by TCRdb to about 2021). Looking at the study overall: A total of approximately 240 trial participants underwent TCR sequencing, of whom roughly 210 had received two doses of AZD1222 and approximately 25 had received two doses of the MenACWY control vaccine. Enrollment into the trials was organized by age into subgroups of 18-55, 56-69 and 70-plus years, and those subgroups contained approximately 150, 30 and 60 TCR-sequenced participants, respectively. Results and caveats for the whole study, not just this receptor: CD4 TCRs associated with the vaccine covered the entire spike protein, and the dominant responses were in regions 160-218 and 743-854. After two AZD1222 doses, spike-specific TCR breadth and depth were significantly higher than at day 0 and than in MenACWY recipients. No day 14 peak-response samples were available, so repertoires were characterized only after the peak T cell response. Reportedly, close to half of the unique spike-specific TCRs recognized epitopes lying outside the regions that are mutated in the B.1.351 and B.1.1.7 variants. Conclusions about previously exposed vaccinees are limited because only six or seven AZD1222 recipients were SARS-CoV-2 seropositive at baseline. Participants were mostly white British and included more females than males, and it was suggested by the authors that clonal diversity may have been underestimated. The 56-69-year group was small, and its depth increase did not reach significance, likely because of low power.

About this clone itself: Its antigen remains undetermined. Base qualities are not provided; no much larger clone lies one nucleotide away.

The time point label for this specimen denotes: baseline before first vaccination. Sample treatment or condition, as interpreted from the label and publication: meningococcal conjugate vaccine given as trial control. Samples from vaccinated people were obtained from the UK trials COV001 and COV002, which included a single-blind randomized controlled phase 2/3 trial of AZD1222 (ChAdOx1 nCoV-19) in healthy adults. For TCRbeta chain sequencing, PBMC samples from trial participants were taken at day 0 and at day 28 after the second dose. Trimming accounts for 4 bases at V and 3 bases at J, while the number of junction bases matched to no gene is 7. The germline V gene gives CDR1 as SGHAT and CDR2 as FQNNGV. Its CDR3 holds 15 amino acids, cysteine through phenylalanine. Only CDR3 DNA remains: 45 bases, in frame from the first base. The CDR3 regions of human TCRbeta chains were analyzed by immunosequencing. The authors' analysis ran thus. Repertoire TCRs were matched against a reference library of SARS-CoV-2-specific TCRs generated with the MIRA antigen-specificity platform. Breadth meant the fraction of unique TCRs that were SARS-CoV-2-associated, whereas depth meant the fraction of total T cells that were SARS-CoV-2-associated. Each spike-specific TCR was assigned to its reactive spike region and to a CD4 or CD8 class using the MIRA data. Log10-transformed breadth and depth values were compared by one-way ANOVA with Sidak's multiple comparisons tests. Not all clones reach the TCRdb copy of this immuneACCESS table, which keeps in-frame sequences only. Checked studies attribute under half of the gap to unresolved V genes and leave the rest unexplained. V, J and clone size reflect that table, while D and trimming were determined from the DNA. A total of approximately 130,000 clones appear in this sample, more than 85% of them only once. Over 8.5% of the sample is taken by the ten largest.

Here the sequenced sample was peripheral blood, taken on day 0 of MenACWY control vaccination. The V and J genes are TRBV11-2 and TRBJ2-7; 9 junctional bases match TRBD1. The TCR sequence derives from an adult in good health. The CDR3 in this case is CASSSNPGQGYEQYF. The nucleotide sequence reads as follows: TGTGCCAGCAGCTCGAATCCGGGACAGGGCTACGAGCAGTACTTC.